This entry is about one TCR beta chain. The data belong to a study of OX40 agonist ivuxolimab in advanced cancers. About the study: Antecedent anti-PD-1, anti-PD-L1 or anti-CTLA-4 therapy was permissible, with about 39% having received some.

The CDR3 has 16 amino acids. Germline lookup yields CDR1 SNHLY and CDR2 FYNNEI. Unmatched junction bases numbered 10, after V lost 7 bases and J lost 0 bases. The table came from immunoSEQ multiplex PCR; TCRdb's copy has only in-frame clones and leaves some out. The sample has roughly 50,000 clones; 80% to 95% are singletons. V gene TRBV2 combines with J gene TRBJ2-7, with 9 bases that match TRBD1. This TCR came from an adult with an advanced solid tumor such as melanoma, head and neck, liver or kidney cancer. The material sequenced was CD4+ or CD8+ T cells sorted from blood, taken in a trial of the OX40 agonist ivuxolimab. CDR3 bases: TGTGCCAGCATGAGGACAGGGGCCCCTAGCTCCTACGAGCAGTACTTC. Translation gives CASMRTGAPSSYEQYF.